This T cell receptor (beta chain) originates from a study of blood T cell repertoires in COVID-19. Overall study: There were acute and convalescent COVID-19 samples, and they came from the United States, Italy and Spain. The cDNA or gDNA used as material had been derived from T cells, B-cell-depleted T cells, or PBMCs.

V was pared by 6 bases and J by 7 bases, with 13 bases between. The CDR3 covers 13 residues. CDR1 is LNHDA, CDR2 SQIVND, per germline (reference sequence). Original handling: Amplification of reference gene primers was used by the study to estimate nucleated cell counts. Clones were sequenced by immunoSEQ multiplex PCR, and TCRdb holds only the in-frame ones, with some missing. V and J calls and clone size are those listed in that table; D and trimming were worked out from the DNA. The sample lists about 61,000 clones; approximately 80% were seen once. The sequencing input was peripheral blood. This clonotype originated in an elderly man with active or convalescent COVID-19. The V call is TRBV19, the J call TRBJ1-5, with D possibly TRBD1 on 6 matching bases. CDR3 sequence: CASRRDTTQPQHF. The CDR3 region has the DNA TGTGCCAGTAGACGGGACACCACACAGCCCCAGCATTTT.